These 29 T cell receptor beta chains came from one sample sequenced in a study of blood T cell repertoires in COVID-19. Measured with immunoSEQ multiplex PCR; TCRdb has only the in-frame clones, and not every one. The sample includes around 170,000 clones, roughly 83% of them seen just once. The specimen was PBMCs or T cells enriched from blood (not recorded which). The receptors stem from a woman in her 30s who had recovered from COVID-19.

The chain is built from TRBV7-9 and TRBJ2-3, with 9 nucleotides matching TRBD2. V was pared by 3 bases and J by 2 bases, with 15 bases of the junction left unmatched. Germline CDR1 is SEHNR and CDR2 is FQNEAQ (reference sequence). The CDR3 has 19 amino acids. The CDR3 nucleotides are TGTGCCAGCAGCTTGGGCTTTTTAGCGGGAGAGAATACCACAGATACGCAGTATTTT. As protein: CASSLGFLAGENTTDTQYF.

V gene TRBV5-6 combines with J gene TRBJ2-7; a weak D match, TRBD1 (5 bases). Trimming pared 0 bases from V and 2 bases from J, leaving 9 bases between. CDR3 size: 14 residues. The germline V gene encodes CDR1 SGHDT and CDR2 YYEEEE. The CDR3 is CASSLARVPYEQYF. The DNA for the CDR3 is TGTGCCAGCAGCTTGGCCAGGGTCCCCTACGAGCAGTACTTC.

This clone was observed a single time. This chain uses TRBV29-1 with TRBJ1-1, with 8 bases that match TRBD1. This CDR3 has 12 residues. With 7 bases clipped from V and 4 bases from J, the junction kept 5 bases outside the gene matches. Germline loops: CDR1 SQVTM, CDR2 ANQGSEA. The CDR3 loop is CSGKTGGTEAFF. The CDR3 DNA sequence: TGCAGCGGCAAAACAGGGGGCACTGAAGCTTTCTTT.

The genes are TRBV6-6 and TRBJ1-1; D is possibly TRBD1 (5 bases). Germline CDR1 MNHNY, CDR2 SVGAGI (reference sequence). This CDR3 spans 13 amino acids. The V and J ends lost 7 bases and 1 base respectively, with 10 bases between them. CDR3 sequence (DNA): TGTGCCAGCAAGCTCCAGGGGAACACTGAAGCTTTCTTT. Amino acids: CASKLQGNTEAFF.

The chain combines TRBV6-6 with TRBJ1-2; a weak D match, TRBD1 (6 bases). V was clipped by 6 bases and J by 5 bases, with 13 bases between them. Germline CDR1 reads MNHNY; CDR2 reads SVGAGI (reference sequence). The CDR3 contains 13 residues. CDR3 nucleotide sequence: TGTGCCAGCAGCCTGGACAGCTTGTATGGCTACACCTTC. It codes for CASSLDSLYGYTF.

The chain links TRBV4-2 to TRBJ2-5, with 7 nucleotides matching TRBD2. J gave up 1 base and V 0 bases, and 8 bases lay outside the gene matches. Germline CDR1 LGHNA, CDR2 YNFKEQ. The CDR3 consists of 17 residues. The CDR3 coding sequence is TGTGCCAGCAGCCAAGATCGGCGCGGGAGCCTCCAAGAGACCCAGTACTTC. It is translated as CASSQDRRGSLQETQYF.

This chain connects TRBV21-1 to TRBJ2-1; the table's D call, TRBD1, was not checked against the DNA. TRBV21-1 is assigned pseudogene status. The CDR3 length is 17 residues. The CDR3 region is CASSKKSGRELVNEQFF. DNA of the CDR3: TGTGCCAGCAGCAAAAAGTCGGGCAGGGAATTAGTCAATGAGCAGTTCTTC.

The gene calls are TRBV24-1 and TRBJ2-5; no definite D call. V lost 4 bases, J lost 5 bases, and 16 bases lay in between. The CDR3 totals 15 residues. Germline V gene data show CDR1 as KGHDR and CDR2 as SFDVKD. This CDR3 reads CATSDVSLNRETQYF. The DNA of the CDR3 is TGTGCCACCAGTGACGTGTCCCTAAACCGGGAGACCCAGTACTTC.

This chain links TRBV11-3 with TRBJ2-1; possibly TRBD2 for D (6 bases). The germline V and J ends were trimmed by 1 base and 3 bases, with 16 bases remaining between them. CDR1 and CDR2 (germline): SGHNT, YENEEA. The CDR3 spans 17 residues. This chain's CDR3 is CASSLGSGNQIYNEQFF. The CDR3 DNA is TGTGCCAGCAGCTTAGGTAGCGGCAACCAGATCTACAATGAGCAGTTCTTC.

V usage is TRBV28 and J usage is TRBJ1-6; possibly TRBD1 for D (5 bases). The germline V gene encodes CDR1 MDHEN and CDR2 SYDVKM. Deletions cut 5 bases from V and 5 bases from J, with 13 bases between. This CDR3 has 15 amino acids. The CDR3 loop is CASSPPGVNNSPLHF. The CDR3 nucleotides read TGTGCCAGCAGTCCTCCGGGGGTGAATAATTCACCCCTCCACTTT.

This chain joins TRBV20-1 and TRBJ2-7, with D maybe TRBD2 (6 bases). The germline V gene encodes CDR1 DFQATT and CDR2 SNEGSKA (reference sequence). This CDR3 spans 13 amino acids. V was clipped by 3 bases and J by 6 bases, with 15 bases between them. CDR3 amino acids: CSASTSWGREQYF. As DNA, the CDR3 is TGCAGTGCTAGTACTAGCTGGGGTCGCGAGCAGTACTTC.

The rearrangement uses TRBV18 and TRBJ1-2; 12 bases match TRBD1. V shed 5 bases, J shed 7 bases, and the junction held 5 bases outside the gene matches. Germline V CDR1 and CDR2: KGHSH, LQKENI. This CDR3 contains 14 residues. The CDR3 reads CASSGTGGASGYTF. The CDR3 region has the DNA TGTGCCAGCTCAGGGACAGGGGGCGCAAGTGGCTACACCTTC.

This chain uses TRBV27 with TRBJ2-7; D possibly corresponds to TRBD2 (6 bases). Germline CDR1 reads MNHEY; CDR2 reads SMNVEV (reference sequence). There are 15 residues in the CDR3. V lost 3 bases, J lost 7 bases, and 19 bases lay in between. CDR3 amino acids: CASSFTGVGSREQYF. The CDR3, as DNA: TGTGCCAGCAGTTTTACGGGGGTGGGGTCGAGGGAGCAGTACTTC.

This clone has a single count. The chain links TRBV3-1 (or the pseudogene TRBV3-2) to TRBJ2-7, with D tentatively TRBD1 (5 bases). Trimming stripped 1 base from V and 4 bases from J, with 14 bases between. Germline V gives CDR1 LGHDT, CDR2 YNNKEL (reference sequence). This CDR3 comprises 15 residues. DNA of the CDR3: TGTGCCAGCAGCCAAGGCACGCAGGGTGGATACGAGCAGTACTTC. Protein product: CASSQGTQGGYEQYF.

This clone was seen a few times. The chain has TRBV7-9 and TRBJ2-7; perhaps TRBD1 as D (12 bases). The length of the CDR3 is 19 residues. The ends were cut back, 5 bases at V and 6 bases at J, with 32 bases in the middle. Germline V gives CDR1 SEHNR, CDR2 FQNEAQ (reference sequence). The CDR3 DNA sequence: TGTGCCAGCAGCGACGGGACAGGGGGCCTACTAGCGGGAGCTGGCGAGCAGTACTTC. It codes for CASSDGTGGLLAGAGEQYF.

V gene TRBV29-1 combines with J gene TRBJ2-7; 7 bases are shared with TRBD1. The CDR3 is 12 amino acids. With V trimmed by 4 bases and J by 6 bases, 6 bases remained unmatched. CDR1 SQVTM and CDR2 ANQGSEA come from the germline V gene. CDR3 DNA sequence: TGCAGCGTTGGGCCAGGGGGTGGCGAGCAGTACTTC. This encodes CSVGPGGGEQYF.

The chain recombines TRBV10-2 with TRBJ2-3; 8 nucleotides match TRBD2. This CDR3 has 15 amino acids. V trimming: 2 bases; J trimming: 4 bases; junction bases outside the gene matches: 5. The V gene's germline CDR1 is WSHSY and CDR2 SAAADI. Here the CDR3 reads CASSEPGTSSDTQYF. The DNA of the CDR3 is TGCGCCAGCAGTGAGCCGGGGACTAGTTCAGATACGCAGTATTTT.

This clone was counted a single time. This chain links TRBV7-2 with TRBJ2-7; the match to TRBD2 covers 11 bases. The V segment lost 5 bases and the J segment 7 bases; nucleotides outside the gene matches: 13. The CDR3 is made up of 16 amino acids. Germline values: CDR1 SGHTA, CDR2 FQGNSA. In DNA form, the CDR3 reads TGTGCCAGCAGCCAACACCTACTAGCGGGAGCAGGTGAGCAGTACTTC. Amino acids: CASSQHLLAGAGEQYF.

The genes are TRBV7-9 and TRBJ1-6; 10 nucleotides align to TRBD1. The CDR3 has 14 amino acids. V was pared by 6 bases and J by 8 bases, with 4 bases of the junction left unmatched. CDR1 and CDR2 (germline): SEHNR, FQNEAQ (reference sequence). CDR3 in amino acids: CASRAGTGDSPLHF. Written as DNA, the CDR3 is TGTGCCAGCAGGGCCGGGACAGGGGATTCACCCCTCCACTTT.

The chain recombines TRBV28 with TRBJ2-7; D may be TRBD1 (7 bases). Per germline, CDR1 MDHEN and CDR2 SYDVKM. The V and J ends lost 6 bases and 3 bases respectively, with 12 bases between them. The CDR3 has 13 residues. The CDR3 coding sequence is TGTGCCAGCAGCCTCAGGGGGGACTACGAGCAGTACTTC. As protein: CASSLRGDYEQYF.

The chain uses TRBV7-9 and TRBJ2-7, with 8 bases that match TRBD2. The CDR3 contains 16 residues. V lost 1 base, J lost 2 bases, and 7 bases stayed unmatched. Germline V gives CDR1 SEHNR, CDR2 FQNEAQ (reference sequence). CDR3 residues: CASSLGGSGKTYEQYF. The CDR3, as DNA: TGTGCCAGCAGCTTAGGGGGTAGCGGGAAAACCTACGAGCAGTACTTC.

This chain links TRBV2 with TRBJ1-2, with 7 bases aligning to TRBD1. CDR1 is SNHLY, CDR2 FYNNEI, per germline. CDR3 length equals 16 residues. Trimming removed 0 bases from V and 8 bases from J; junction bases left unmatched: 12. The CDR3 sequence is CASSEALIGGGGGYTF. For the CDR3, the DNA is TGTGCCAGCAGTGAAGCCCTCATTGGAGGGGGCGGGGGCTACACCTTC.

The chain has TRBV5-1 and TRBJ1-2; 11 bases fit TRBD1. The germline CDR1 and CDR2 sequences are SGHRS and YFSETQ. The CDR3 covers 15 residues. V trimming: 0 bases; J trimming: 7 bases; junction bases outside the gene matches: 5. CDR3 sequence (DNA): TGCGCCAGCAGCTTGGAAGGACAGGGGGCGGGTGGCTACACCTTC. Protein: CASSLEGQGAGGYTF.

The chain joins TRBV13 to TRBJ2-7; D is ambiguous. This CDR3 has 13 residues. Germline-derived CDR1 and CDR2 are PRHDT and FYEKMQ (reference sequence). The V and J ends lost 5 bases and 0 bases respectively, with 8 bases between them. The CDR3 sequence: CASSLPSSYEQYF. The CDR3 DNA sequence: TGTGCCAGCAGCCTTCCTAGCTCCTACGAGCAGTACTTC. The entire variable domain, with the rest obtained from reference TRBV13 and TRBJ2-7, is as follows: AAGVIQSPRHLIKEKRETATLKCYPIPRHDTVYWYQQGPGQDPQFLISFYEKMQSDKGSIPDRFSAQQFSDYHSELNMSSLELGDSALYFCASSLPSSYEQYFGPGTRLTVT.

This chain joins TRBV29-1 and TRBJ1-1; D gene ambiguous. Trimming cost V 4 bases and J 4 bases, with 16 bases left between them. The CDR3 has 14 residues. Looked up from germline, CDR1 is SQVTM and CDR2 is ANQGSEA. The CDR3 DNA reads as TGCAGCGTTGGCCCGGGGAACCGTGCCACTGAAGCTTTCTTT. Translation: CSVGPGNRATEAFF.

This clone was counted a few times. This chain links TRBV18 with TRBJ2-3; the match to TRBD2 covers 7 bases. Trimming took 3 bases from V and 5 from J; bases not matched to a gene: 5. CDR3 length equals 14 residues. In germline, CDR1 is KGHSH, CDR2 LQKENI. CDR3 residues: CASSPGLDIDTQYF. CDR3 nucleotides: TGTGCCAGCTCACCTGGACTAGATATAGATACGCAGTATTTT.

The chain carries TRBV7-3 and TRBJ1-2; 7 bases fit TRBD1. V lost 2 bases, J lost 1 base, and 7 bases stayed unmatched. The CDR3 has 16 residues. Germline CDR1 SGHTA, CDR2 FQGTGA. CDR3 sequence (DNA): TGTGCCAGCAGCTTATTGCCGGGACAGAATAACTATGGCTACACCTTC. The encoded protein is CASSLLPGQNNYGYTF.

The chain combines TRBV23-1 with TRBJ1-5; a weak D match, TRBD1 (6 bases). TRBV23-1 is noted as an ORF with a role that remains uncertain. V lost 8 bases and J 2 bases, leaving 37 bases between the germline ends. The CDR3 spans 22 residues. The CDR3 sequence: CASHLRGDNFMGRGFGNQPQHF. The CDR3 DNA is TGCGCCAGCCATCTTCGGGGGGACAATTTTATGGGACGAGGCTTTGGCAATCAGCCCCAGCATTTT.

This clone was seen a few times. The J gene is TRBJ2-7, the V gene TRBV5-1, with TRBD2 matching over 7 bases. The V gene's germline CDR1 is SGHRS and CDR2 YFSETQ. V was clipped by 4 bases and J by 3 bases; unmatched bases: 4. The CDR3 consists of 13 residues. This CDR3 reads CASSPGTNYEQYF. The CDR3 DNA is TGCGCCAGCAGCCCCGGGACTAACTACGAGCAGTACTTC. The complete variable domain, with remaining parts taken from reference TRBV5-1 and TRBJ2-7, reads KAGVTQTPRYLIKTRGQQVTLSCSPISGHRSVSWYQQTPGQGLQFLFEYFSETQRNKGNFPGRFSGRQFSNSRSEMNVSTLELGDSALYLCASSPGTNYEQYFGPGTRLTVT.